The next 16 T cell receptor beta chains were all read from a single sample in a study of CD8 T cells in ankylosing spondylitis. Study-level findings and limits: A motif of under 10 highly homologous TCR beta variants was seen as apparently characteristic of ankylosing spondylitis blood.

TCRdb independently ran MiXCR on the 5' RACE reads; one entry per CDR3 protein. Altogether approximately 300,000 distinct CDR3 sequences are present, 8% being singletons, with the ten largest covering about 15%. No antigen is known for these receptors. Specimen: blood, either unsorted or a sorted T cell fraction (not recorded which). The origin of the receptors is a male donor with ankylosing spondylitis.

Here the CDR3 DNA reads TGCAGCGTGAACCTCATGGGAGGCTCCTACAATGAGCAGTTCTTC. As protein: CSVNLMGGSYNEQFF. V is TRBV29-1 and J is TRBJ2-1; perhaps TRBD2 as D (6 bases). This CDR3 contains 15 residues. With 6 bases removed from V and 0 bases from J, the gap between germline ends came to 15 bases. CDR1 and CDR2 from the germline V gene are SQVTM and ANQGSEA.

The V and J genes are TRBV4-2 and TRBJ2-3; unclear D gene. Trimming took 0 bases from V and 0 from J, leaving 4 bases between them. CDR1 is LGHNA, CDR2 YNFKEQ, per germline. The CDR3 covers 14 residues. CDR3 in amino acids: CASSQDQSTDTQYF. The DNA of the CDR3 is TGTGCCAGCAGCCAAGATCAAAGCACAGATACGCAGTATTTT.

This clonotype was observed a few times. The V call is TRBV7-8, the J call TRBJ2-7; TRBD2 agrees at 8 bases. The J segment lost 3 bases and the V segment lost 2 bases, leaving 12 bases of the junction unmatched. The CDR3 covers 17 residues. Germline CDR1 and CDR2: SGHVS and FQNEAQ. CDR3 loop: CASSLFSGGVRYYEQYF. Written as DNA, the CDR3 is TGTGCCAGCAGCTTATTCTCGGGGGGGGTCCGCTACTACGAGCAGTACTTC.

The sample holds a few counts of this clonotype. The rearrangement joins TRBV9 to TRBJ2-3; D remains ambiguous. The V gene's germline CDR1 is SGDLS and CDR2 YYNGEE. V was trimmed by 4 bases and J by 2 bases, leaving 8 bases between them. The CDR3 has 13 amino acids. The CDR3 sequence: CASSNRLTDTQYF. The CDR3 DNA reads TGTGCCAGCAGCAACCGACTCACAGATACGCAGTATTTT.

CDR3 residues: CASSLGVIGDEQYF. The CDR3, as DNA: TGCGCCAGCAGCTTGGGAGTCATCGGCGACGAGCAGTACTTC. This rearrangement joins TRBV5-1 to TRBJ2-7; D is unclear. Germline V gene sequence: CDR1 SGHRS, CDR2 YFSETQ. The CDR3 spans 14 residues. Trimming removed 0 bases from V and 5 bases from J, with 12 bases in between.

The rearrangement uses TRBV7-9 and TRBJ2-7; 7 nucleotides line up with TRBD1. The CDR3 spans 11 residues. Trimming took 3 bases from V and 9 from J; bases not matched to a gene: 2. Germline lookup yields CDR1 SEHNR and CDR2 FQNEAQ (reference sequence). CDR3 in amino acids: CASSLDRLQYF. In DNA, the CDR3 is TGTGCCAGCAGCTTGGACAGGCTGCAGTACTTC. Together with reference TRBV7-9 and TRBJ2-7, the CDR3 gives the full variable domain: DTGVSQNPRHKITKRGQNVTFRCDPISEHNRLYWYRQTLGQGPEFLTYFQNEAQLEKSRLLSDRFSAERPKGSFSTLEIQRTEQGDSAMYLCASSLDRLQYFGPGTRLTVT.

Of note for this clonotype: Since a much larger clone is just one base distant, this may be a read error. The CDR3 coding sequence is TGTCCCAGCAGCCAAGAATGGGGTCTAGGCGGGGAGCTGTTTTTT. Protein: CPSSQEWGLGGELFF. V is TRBV14 and J is TRBJ2-2, with D uncertain. This CDR3 has 15 amino acids. CDR1 SGHDN and CDR2 FVKESK come from the germline V gene.

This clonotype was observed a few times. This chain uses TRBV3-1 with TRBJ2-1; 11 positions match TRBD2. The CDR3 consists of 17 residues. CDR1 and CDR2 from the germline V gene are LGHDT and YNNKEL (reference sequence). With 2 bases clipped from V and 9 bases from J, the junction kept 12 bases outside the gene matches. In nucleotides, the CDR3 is TGTGCCAGCAGCCAATGGGGGACTAGCGGCCGGTTTGGTGAGCAGTTCTTC. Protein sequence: CASSQWGTSGRFGEQFF.

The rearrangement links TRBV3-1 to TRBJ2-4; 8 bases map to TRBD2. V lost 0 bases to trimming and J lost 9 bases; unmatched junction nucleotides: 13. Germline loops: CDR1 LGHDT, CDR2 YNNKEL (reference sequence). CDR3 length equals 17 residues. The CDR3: CASSQDFFRGGAGIQYF. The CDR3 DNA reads TGTGCCAGCAGCCAAGATTTTTTTCGGGGGGGCGCGGGCATTCAGTACTTC.

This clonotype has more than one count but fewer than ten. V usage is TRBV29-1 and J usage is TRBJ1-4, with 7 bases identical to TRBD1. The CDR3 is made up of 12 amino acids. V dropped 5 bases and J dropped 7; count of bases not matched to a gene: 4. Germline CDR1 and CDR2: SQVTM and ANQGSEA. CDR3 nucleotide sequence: TGCAGCGTTTCAGGGGGACCTGAAAAACTGTTTTTT. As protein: CSVSGGPEKLFF.

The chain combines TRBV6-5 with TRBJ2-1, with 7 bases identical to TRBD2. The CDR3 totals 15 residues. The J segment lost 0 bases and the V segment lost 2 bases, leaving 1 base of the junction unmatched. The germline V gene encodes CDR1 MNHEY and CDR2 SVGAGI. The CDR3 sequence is CASSYGGSSYNEQFF. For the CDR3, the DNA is TGTGCCAGCAGTTACGGCGGGAGCTCCTACAATGAGCAGTTCTTC.

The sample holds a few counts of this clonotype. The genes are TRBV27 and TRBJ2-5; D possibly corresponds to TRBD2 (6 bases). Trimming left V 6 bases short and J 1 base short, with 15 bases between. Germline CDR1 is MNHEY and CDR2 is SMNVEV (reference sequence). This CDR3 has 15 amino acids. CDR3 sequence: CASSPRRDFQETQYF. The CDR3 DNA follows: TGTGCCAGCAGCCCTCGCCGGGACTTCCAAGAGACCCAGTACTTC.

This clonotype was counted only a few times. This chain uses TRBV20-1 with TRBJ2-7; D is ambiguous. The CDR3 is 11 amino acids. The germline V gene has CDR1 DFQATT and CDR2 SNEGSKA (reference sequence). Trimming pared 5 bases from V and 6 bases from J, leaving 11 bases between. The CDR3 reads CSAGFLGEQYF. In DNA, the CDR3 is TGCAGTGCTGGGTTCCTTGGCGAGCAGTACTTC.

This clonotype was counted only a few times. The CDR3 spells CASSFMGGPTDTQYF. In DNA, the CDR3 is TGTGCCAGCAGTTTCATGGGGGGGCCCACAGATACGCAGTATTTT. The V and J genes are TRBV28 and TRBJ2-3; a possible D gene is TRBD2 (7 bases). The V gene's germline CDR1 is MDHEN and CDR2 SYDVKM. The CDR3 runs 15 residues. V lost 3 bases and J 2 bases, leaving 12 bases between the germline ends.

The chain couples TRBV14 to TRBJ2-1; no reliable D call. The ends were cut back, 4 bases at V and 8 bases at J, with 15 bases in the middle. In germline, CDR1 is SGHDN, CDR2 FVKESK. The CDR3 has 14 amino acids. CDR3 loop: CASSRRWLTDEQFF. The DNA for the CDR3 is TGTGCCAGCAGCCGCCGCTGGCTGACGGATGAGCAGTTCTTC.

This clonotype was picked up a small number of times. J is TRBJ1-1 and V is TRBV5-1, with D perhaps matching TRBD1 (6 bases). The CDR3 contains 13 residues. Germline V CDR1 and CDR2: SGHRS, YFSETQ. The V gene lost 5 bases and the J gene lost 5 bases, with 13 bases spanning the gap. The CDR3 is CASSSDSWTEAFF. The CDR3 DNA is TGCGCCAGCAGTTCGGACAGCTGGACTGAAGCTTTCTTT.